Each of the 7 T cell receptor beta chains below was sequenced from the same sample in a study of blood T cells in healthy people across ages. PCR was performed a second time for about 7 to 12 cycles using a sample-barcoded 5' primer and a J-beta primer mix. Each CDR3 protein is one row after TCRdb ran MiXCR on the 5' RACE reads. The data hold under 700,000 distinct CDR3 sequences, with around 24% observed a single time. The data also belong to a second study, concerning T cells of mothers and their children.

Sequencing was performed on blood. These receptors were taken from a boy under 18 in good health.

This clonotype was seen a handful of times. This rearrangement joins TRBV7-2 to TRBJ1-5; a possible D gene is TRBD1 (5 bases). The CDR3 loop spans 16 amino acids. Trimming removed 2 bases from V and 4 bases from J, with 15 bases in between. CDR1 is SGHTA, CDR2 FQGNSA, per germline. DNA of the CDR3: TGTGCCAGCAGCTTAATAGGACATGCGGGGAATCAGCCCCAGCATTTT. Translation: CASSLIGHAGNQPQHF.

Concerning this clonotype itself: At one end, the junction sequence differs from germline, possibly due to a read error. This CDR3 is CAGSLEPGLTYEQYF. In DNA, the CDR3 is TGTGCCGGCAGCTTAGAACCGGGCCTTACCTACGAGCAGTACTTC. The rearrangement uses TRBV7-2 and TRBJ2-7; unclear D gene. The CDR3 contains 15 residues. From germline, CDR1 is SGHTA and CDR2 FQGNSA.

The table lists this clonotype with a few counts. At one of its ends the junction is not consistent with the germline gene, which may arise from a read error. CDR3 bases: TGCGCCAGCAGCCAAGGGCAGGGCTACGATGAGCAGTTCTTC. This encodes CASSQGQGYDEQFF. This sequence joins TRBV4-1 and TRBJ2-1; a weak D match, TRBD1 (5 bases). There are 14 residues in the CDR3. Germline V gene sequence: CDR1 MGHRA, CDR2 YSYEKL.

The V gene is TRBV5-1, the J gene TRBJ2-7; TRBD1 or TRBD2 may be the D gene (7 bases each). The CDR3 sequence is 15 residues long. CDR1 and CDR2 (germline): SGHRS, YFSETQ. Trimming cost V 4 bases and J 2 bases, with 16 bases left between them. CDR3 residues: CASSSTGRGPYEQYF. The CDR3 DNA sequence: TGCGCCAGCAGCAGTACAGGGAGGGGGCCCTACGAGCAGTACTTC.

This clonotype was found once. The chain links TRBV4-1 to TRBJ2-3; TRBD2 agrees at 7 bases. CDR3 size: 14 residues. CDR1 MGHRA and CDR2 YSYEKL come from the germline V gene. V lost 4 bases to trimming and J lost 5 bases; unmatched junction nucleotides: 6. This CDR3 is CASSPSAGIDTQYF. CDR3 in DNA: TGCGCCAGCAGCCCTTCAGCGGGGATAGATACGCAGTATTTT.

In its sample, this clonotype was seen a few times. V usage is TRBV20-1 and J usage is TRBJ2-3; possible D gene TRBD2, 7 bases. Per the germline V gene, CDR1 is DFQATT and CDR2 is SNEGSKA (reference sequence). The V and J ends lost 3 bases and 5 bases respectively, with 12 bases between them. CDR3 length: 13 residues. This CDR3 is CSASGGQVDTQYF. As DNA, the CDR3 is TGCAGTGCTAGCGGGGGGCAGGTAGATACGCAGTATTTT.

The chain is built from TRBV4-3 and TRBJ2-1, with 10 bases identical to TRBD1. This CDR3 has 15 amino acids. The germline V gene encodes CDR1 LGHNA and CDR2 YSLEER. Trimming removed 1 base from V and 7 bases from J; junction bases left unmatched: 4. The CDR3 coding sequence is TGCGCCAGCAGCCAAGGACAGGGGGCGCAGAATGAGCAGTTCTTC. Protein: CASSQGQGAQNEQFF.